This T cell receptor (beta chain) was identified during a study of beta chain features in type 1 diabetes. CD45RO/CCR7/CD25/CD127/CD95/CD27 separated CD4+ naive, central memory, regulatory and stem cell-like memory cells by sorting. Study-wide results and caveats: TCRB CDR3 length was moderately but significantly reduced in all four CD4+ subsets of Type 1 diabetes patients. Insertions were fewer and deletions more numerous at VDJ junctions in type 1 diabetes patients. Naive, central memory and regulatory TCRB repertoires appeared more similar among patients than healthy donors.

A remark on this clone: Its antigen is unidentified.

The CDR3 has 15 residues. The germline V and J ends were trimmed by 0 bases and 5 bases, with 14 bases remaining between them. Germline V CDR1 and CDR2: SGDLS, YYNGEE. TCRB transcripts that were expressed got sequenced, as all of the isolated RNA had been reverse transcribed. Assay: immunoSEQ multiplex PCR; the TCRdb copy retains only in-frame clones and omits some. The profile covers about 620,000 clones, with around 16% appearing a single time and 0.09% to 0.095% taken by the ten largest. The chain employs TRBV9 and TRBJ2-5; D remains unclear. The clonotype comes from a man younger than 35 in good health. Sequencing used naive CD4+ T cells from blood. CDR3 residues: CASSVAAGNTETQYF. Here the CDR3 DNA reads TGTGCCAGCAGCGTAGCGGCAGGCAATACGGAGACCCAGTACTTC.